This record concerns one TCR beta chain sequence. Original handling: Reference gene primer amplification gave nucleated cell count estimates. The table came from immunoSEQ multiplex PCR; TCRdb's copy has only in-frame clones and leaves some out. V, J and clone size are those of that table, while D and trimming were read from the DNA. Counted here are 200,000 to 250,000 clones, 84% occurring once; the ten biggest clones make up 4%. This record comes from a study of blood T cell repertoires in COVID-19. Overall study context: Material from acute and convalescent COVID-19 was sourced from the United States, Italy and Spain.

The V segment lost 7 bases and the J segment 2 bases; nucleotides outside the gene matches: 10. The CDR3 sequence is 15 residues long. Germline V lookup: CDR1 SGHAT, CDR2 FQDESV (reference sequence). The chain carries TRBV11-1 and TRBJ2-7; 8 nucleotides agree with TRBD2. Specimen: peripheral blood. The TCR comes from a man aged 45-60 years with acute or convalescent COVID-19. Here the CDR3 reads CASTPRRGVTYEQYF. The CDR3 bases are TGTGCCAGCACCCCGAGGCGGGGGGTAACCTACGAGCAGTACTTC.